The 5 T cell receptor gamma chains listed next were all sequenced from one sample in a study of Vδ1+ human thymocytes. Study-wide results and caveats: Highly polyclonal TRG and TRD repertoires with Gaussian CDR3 length distributions appeared in thymus.

The template was reverse-transcribed extracted RNA. The CDR3 regions were amplified by multiplex PCR from V-gene primers to a constant-region primer. TCRdb called clones anew from the multiplex PCR reads with CATT. The sample yields more than 35,000 gamma-chain clones, roughly a fifth seen once. No antigen has been identified for these receptors. Material for sequencing was Vdelta1+ gamma-delta thymocytes from the thymus. Subset reported: FACS-sorted CD3+ TCRalphabeta- TCRVdelta1+ TCRVdelta2- thymocytes. The source is a girl in the first two years of life who had congenital heart surgery.

V is TRGV2 and J is TRGJP2. Per the germline V gene, CDR1 is EGSNGY and CDR2 is YDSYNSKV. This CDR3 has 14 residues. J lost 8 bases, V lost 0 bases, and 6 bases had no gene match. In DNA, the CDR3 is TGTGCCACCTGGGACGGGCTGAAGGATTGGATCAAGACGTTT. Translation gives CATWDGLKDWIKTF.

This rearrangement joins TRGV3 to TRGJ1 or TRGJ2. The CDR3 has 12 amino acids. V shed 0 bases, J shed 12 bases, and the junction held 8 bases outside the gene matches. Germline V gene lookup returns CDR1 VTNTFY and CDR2 YDVSTARD (reference sequence). The chain's CDR3 is CATWDRPLGKLF. For the CDR3, the DNA is TGTGCCACCTGGGACAGGCCATTGGGGAAACTCTTT.

This clone has a handful of counts. The chain uses TRGV3 and TRGJ1 or TRGJ2. V dropped 5 bases and J dropped 7; count of bases not matched to a gene: 11. The CDR3 has 13 residues. Germline CDR1 is VTNTFY and CDR2 is YDVSTARD (reference sequence). DNA of the CDR3: TGTGCCACCTGGGTACCCTTCGGGTATAAGAAACTCTTT. This encodes CATWVPFGYKKLF.

The V call is TRGV8, the J call TRGJP1. The CDR3 loop spans 13 amino acids. With V trimmed by 9 bases and J by 5 bases, 9 bases remained unmatched. Germline values: CDR1 VENAVY, CDR2 YDSYNSRV. CDR3 amino acids: CATGLGTGWFKIF. CDR3 nucleotide sequence: TGTGCCACCGGGCTGGGAACTGGTTGGTTCAAGATATTT.

This clone was picked up a small number of times. The chain joins TRGV4 to TRGJ1 or TRGJ2. This CDR3 contains 12 residues. CDR1 is EGSTGY, CDR2 YDSYTSSV, per germline. Trimming at V came to 1 base and at J to 9 bases, leaving 6 bases not matched to a gene. The CDR3 is CATWDGICKKLF. As DNA, the CDR3 is TGTGCCACCTGGGATGGAATTTGTAAGAAACTCTTT.